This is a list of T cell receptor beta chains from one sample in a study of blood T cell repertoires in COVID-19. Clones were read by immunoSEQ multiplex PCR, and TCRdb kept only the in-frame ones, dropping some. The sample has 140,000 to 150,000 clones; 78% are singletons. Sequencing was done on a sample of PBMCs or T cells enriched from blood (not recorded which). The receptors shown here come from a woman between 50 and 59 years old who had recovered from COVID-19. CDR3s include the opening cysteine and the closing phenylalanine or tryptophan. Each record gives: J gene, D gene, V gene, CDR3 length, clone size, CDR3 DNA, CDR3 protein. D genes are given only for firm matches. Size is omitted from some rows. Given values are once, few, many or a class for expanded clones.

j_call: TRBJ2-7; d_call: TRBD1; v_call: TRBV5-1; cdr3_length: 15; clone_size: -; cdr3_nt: TGCGCCAGCAGCCCACAGGGGTCTATATCCTACGAGCAGTACTTC; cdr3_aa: CASSPQGSISYEQYF
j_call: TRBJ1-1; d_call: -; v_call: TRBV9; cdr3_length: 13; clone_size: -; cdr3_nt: TGTGCCAGCAGCCGCGAGATGGACACTGAAGCTTTCTTT; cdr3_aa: CASSREMDTEAFF
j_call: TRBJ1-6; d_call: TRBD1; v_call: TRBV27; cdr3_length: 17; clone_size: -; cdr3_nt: TGTGCCAGCAGTTTATTCGCGGGACAGGGAAATAATTCACCCCTCCACTTT; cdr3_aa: CASSLFAGQGNNSPLHF
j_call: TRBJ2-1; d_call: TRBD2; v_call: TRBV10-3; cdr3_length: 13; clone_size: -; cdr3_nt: TGTGCCATCAGTGAGTCACTAGCGGGGGGGCAGTTCTTC; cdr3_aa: CAISESLAGGQFF
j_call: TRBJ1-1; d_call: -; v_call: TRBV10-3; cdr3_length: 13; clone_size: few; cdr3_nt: TGTGCCATCAGTCCAATAGTGAACACTGAAGCTTTCTTT; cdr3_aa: CAISPIVNTEAFF
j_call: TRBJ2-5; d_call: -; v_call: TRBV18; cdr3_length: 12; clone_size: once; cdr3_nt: TGTGCCAGCTCACCGAGACAAGAGACCCAGTACTTC; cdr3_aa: CASSPRQETQYF
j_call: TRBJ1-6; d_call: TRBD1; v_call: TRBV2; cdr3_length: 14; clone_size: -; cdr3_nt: TGTGCCAGCAGTGGACAGGGGGGAGAGTCACCCCTCCACTTT; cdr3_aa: CASSGQGGESPLHF
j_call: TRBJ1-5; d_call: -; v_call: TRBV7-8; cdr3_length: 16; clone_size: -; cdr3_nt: TGTGCCAGCAGCTTAATGGCAGTCAATAGCAATCAGCCCCAGCATTTT; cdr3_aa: CASSLMAVNSNQPQHF
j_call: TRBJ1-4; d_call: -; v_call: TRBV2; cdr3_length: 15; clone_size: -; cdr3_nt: TGTGCCAGCAGAGGGGTATTGCCGTCTAATGAAAAACTGTTTTTT; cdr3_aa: CASRGVLPSNEKLFF
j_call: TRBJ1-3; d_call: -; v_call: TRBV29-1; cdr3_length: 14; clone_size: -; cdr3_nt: TGCAGCGCTTACGACAGTACTTCTGGAAACACCATATATTTT; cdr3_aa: CSAYDSTSGNTIYF
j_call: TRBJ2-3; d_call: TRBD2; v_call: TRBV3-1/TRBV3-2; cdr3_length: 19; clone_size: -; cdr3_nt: TGTGCCAGCAGCCATAAAATGATCTGGACTAGCGGGGGCACAGATACGCAGTATTTT; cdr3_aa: CASSHKMIWTSGGTDTQYF
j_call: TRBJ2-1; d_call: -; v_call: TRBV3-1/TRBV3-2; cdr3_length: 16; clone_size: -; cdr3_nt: TGTGCCAGCAGCCAAGATAGGGGGTCCTCCTACAATGAGCAGTTCTTC; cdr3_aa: CASSQDRGSSYNEQFF
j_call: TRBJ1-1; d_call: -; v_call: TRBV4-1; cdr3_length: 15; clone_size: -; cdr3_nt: TGCGCCAGCAGCCAAGCTCGATCAGAGAACACTGAAGCTTTCTTT; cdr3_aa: CASSQARSENTEAFF
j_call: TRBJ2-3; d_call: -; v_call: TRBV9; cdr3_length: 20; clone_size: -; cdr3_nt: TGTGCCAGCAGCGTAGGAATTAGTAGGAGGACTCGCAGGTCCACAGATACGCAGTATTTT; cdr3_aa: CASSVGISRRTRRSTDTQYF
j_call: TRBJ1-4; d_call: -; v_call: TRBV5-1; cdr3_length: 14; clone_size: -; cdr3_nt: TGCGCCAGCAGCTTGAGAGGGAATAATGAAAAACTGTTTTTT; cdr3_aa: CASSLRGNNEKLFF
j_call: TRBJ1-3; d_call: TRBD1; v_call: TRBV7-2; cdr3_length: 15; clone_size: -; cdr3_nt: TGTGCCAGCAGCCGCGGGACAGCTAACGGAAACACCATATATTTT; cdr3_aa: CASSRGTANGNTIYF
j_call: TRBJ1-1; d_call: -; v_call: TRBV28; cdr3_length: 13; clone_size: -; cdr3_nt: TGTGCCAGCAGCCTAGGGGGTAACACTGAAGCTTTCTTT; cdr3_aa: CASSLGGNTEAFF
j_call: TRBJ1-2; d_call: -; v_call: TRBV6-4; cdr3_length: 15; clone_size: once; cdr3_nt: TGTGCCAGCAGTGACTCGGGCAGGGCGCTACGTGGCTACACCTTC; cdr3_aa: CASSDSGRALRGYTF